One and the same sample provided the 19 T cell receptor beta chains below, sequenced in a study of blood T cell repertoires in COVID-19. Clones were read by immunoSEQ multiplex PCR, and TCRdb kept only the in-frame ones, dropping some. The top ten clones hold more than 15% of a sample with tens of thousands of clones, more than 60% of them seen once. Sample: peripheral blood. Receptor source: a woman aged 50 to 60 with active or convalescent COVID-19.

The gene calls are TRBV24-1 and TRBJ2-3, with D perhaps TRBD1 (5 bases). This CDR3 is 14 amino acids long. The V and J ends lost 0 bases and 4 bases respectively, with 7 bases between them. Germline CDR1 reads KGHDR; CDR2 reads SFDVKD. The CDR3 here is CATSDLSRADTQYF. The CDR3 bases are TGTGCCACCAGTGATTTGTCCAGGGCAGATACGCAGTATTTT.

The rearrangement links TRBV7-9 to TRBJ2-7, with 7 positions matching TRBD1. Germline V gene lookup returns CDR1 SEHNR and CDR2 FQNEAQ (reference sequence). Trimming cost V 5 bases and J 0 bases; bases outside gene matches: 10. The CDR3 is 16 amino acids. This CDR3 is CASSRTGTAVSYEQYF. The CDR3 region has the DNA TGTGCCAGCAGCCGGACCGGGACAGCTGTCTCCTACGAGCAGTACTTC.

The chain carries TRBV9 and TRBJ1-3; D call uncertain. Trimming pared 0 bases from V and 0 bases from J, leaving 10 bases between. This CDR3 has 16 amino acids. Per germline, CDR1 SGDLS and CDR2 YYNGEE. CDR3 in DNA: TGTGCCAGCAGCGTAGACAGCCGCAACTCTGGAAACACCATATATTTT. Protein: CASSVDSRNSGNTIYF.

The rearrangement joins TRBV7-6 to TRBJ2-4; no clear D. The CDR3 length is 13 residues. V lost 3 bases, J lost 0 bases, and 3 bases lay in between. In germline, CDR1 is SGHVS, CDR2 FNYEAQ. The CDR3 DNA is TGTGCCAGCAGCTTTCTAGCCAAAAACATTCAGTACTTC. This encodes CASSFLAKNIQYF.

V and J are TRBV11-1 and TRBJ1-1; 7 positions agree with TRBD1. V lost 3 bases and J lost 4; bases outside the gene matches: 5. The CDR3 totals 14 residues. CDR1 and CDR2 (germline): SGHAT, FQDESV (reference sequence). CDR3 sequence reads: CASSFTGAGTEAFF. The CDR3 nucleotides read TGTGCCAGCAGCTTTACAGGGGCCGGCACTGAAGCTTTCTTT.

The V call is TRBV10-3, the J call TRBJ1-1, with D unclear. Deletions cut 5 bases from V and 5 bases from J, with 6 bases between. The V gene's germline CDR1 is ENHRY and CDR2 SYGVKD. The CDR3 is 11 residues long. DNA of the CDR3: TGTGCCATCAGTAGAGGGACTGAAGCTTTCTTT. Amino acid sequence: CAISRGTEAFF.

The chain links TRBV10-3 to TRBJ1-5; tentatively, D is TRBD1 (6 bases). There are 12 residues in the CDR3. The germline V gene has CDR1 ENHRY and CDR2 SYGVKD. The V gene lost 7 bases and the J gene lost 9 bases, with 13 bases spanning the gap. The CDR3 sequence is CAIKGEGGPQHF. CDR3 DNA sequence: TGTGCCATCAAGGGGGAGGGAGGGCCCCAGCATTTT.

The J gene is TRBJ2-6, the V gene TRBV25-1; D unclear. Germline lookup yields CDR1 MGHDK and CDR2 SYGVNS. V was cut by 4 bases and J by 3 bases, with 16 bases left in between. The CDR3 sequence is 17 residues long. For the CDR3, the DNA is TGTGCCAGCAGTGGGTTGGAGTCCGGCCTTGGGGCCAACGTCCTGACTTTC. This translates into CASSGLESGLGANVLTF. The full variable domain, in which reference TRBV25-1 and TRBJ2-6 provide the parts outside the CDR3, is EADIYQTPRYLVIGTGKKITLECSQTMGHDKMYWYQQDPGMELHLIHYSYGVNSTEKGDLSSESTVSRIRTEHFPLTLESARPSHTSQYLCASSGLESGLGANVLTFGAGSRLTVL.

The rearrangement uses TRBV5-4 and TRBJ2-4, with D possibly matching TRBD1 (5 bases). This CDR3 region has 16 residues. Trimming removed 3 bases from V and 1 base from J, with 14 bases in between. The V gene's germline CDR1 is SGHNT and CDR2 YYREEE (reference sequence). The CDR3 DNA is TGTGCCAGCAGCTCTGAGACAGTTACTGCCAAAAACATTCAGTACTTC. Its protein is CASSSETVTAKNIQYF.

The rearrangement links TRBV2 to TRBJ1-4; 8 bases line up with TRBD1. V shed 7 bases and J 0 bases; nucleotides not matched to a gene: 4. Germline values: CDR1 SNHLY, CDR2 FYNNEI. The CDR3 is made up of 15 amino acids. In nucleotides, the CDR3 is TGTGCCAGCAAGGGACAGGCTTCAACTAATGAAAAACTGTTTTTT. This codes for CASKGQASTNEKLFF.

Only one count was recorded for this clone. This sequence joins TRBV29-1 and TRBJ2-1; 12 positions match TRBD2. The trim removed 3 bases at V and 0 bases at J, leaving 6 bases unmatched. The germline V gene encodes CDR1 SQVTM and CDR2 ANQGSEA. The CDR3 spans 17 residues. In DNA form, the CDR3 reads TGCAGCGTTGAGCCACTAGCGGGAGGTATCTCCTACAATGAGCAGTTCTTC. Amino acids: CSVEPLAGGISYNEQFF.

The chain links TRBV5-6 to TRBJ2-1; 8 bases align to TRBD2. Trimming took 0 bases from V and 0 from J; bases not matched to a gene: 8. This CDR3 contains 18 residues. The germline V gene has CDR1 SGHDT and CDR2 YYEEEE. The chain's CDR3 is CASSLGLAGVSSYNEQFF. The CDR3 region has the DNA TGTGCCAGCAGCTTGGGGCTAGCGGGTGTAAGCTCCTACAATGAGCAGTTCTTC.

The sample holds a few counts of this clone. The chain recombines TRBV6-6 with TRBJ2-1, with D unclear. V was cut by 2 bases and J by 10 bases, with 6 bases left in between. Germline lookup yields CDR1 MNHNY and CDR2 SVGAGI (reference sequence). The CDR3 totals 11 residues. The CDR3: CASSYNQEQFF. The CDR3 DNA sequence: TGTGCCAGCAGTTACAACCAGGAGCAGTTCTTC.

The gene calls are TRBV30 and TRBJ2-5; D is unclear. The germline V and J ends were trimmed by 1 base and 4 bases, with 13 bases remaining between them. Germline CDR1 GTSNPN, CDR2 SVGIG (reference sequence). The CDR3 length is 14 residues. The DNA for the CDR3 is TGTGCCTGGAGTGAGGTGGGCCTCGGAGAGACCCAGTACTTC. Amino acid sequence: CAWSEVGLGETQYF.

This rearrangement joins TRBV10-1 to TRBJ2-1; D perhaps matches TRBD2 (5 bases). V dropped 3 bases and J dropped 12 bases, with 15 bases sitting between them. The CDR3 is 13 amino acids. Per germline, CDR1 WNHNN and CDR2 SYGVQD (reference sequence). For the CDR3, the DNA is TGCGCCAGCAGTGACTCCCGTATGAGGGTGCAGTTCTTC. This translates into CASSDSRMRVQFF.

The chain links TRBV3-1 (or the pseudogene TRBV3-2) to TRBJ1-2; D remains unclear. Germline lookup yields CDR1 LGHDT and CDR2 YNNKEL (reference sequence). Trimming took off 1 base at V and 2 bases at J, with 20 bases between the two ends. This CDR3 has 18 residues. The chain's CDR3 is CASSQAVNGKYYNYGYTF. In DNA, the CDR3 is TGTGCCAGCAGCCAAGCTGTAAACGGAAAGTACTACAACTATGGCTACACCTTC.

This clone was observed a few times. V usage is TRBV29-1 and J usage is TRBJ2-5; a weak D match, TRBD2 (7 bases). Germline V CDR1 and CDR2: SQVTM, ANQGSEA. CDR3 length: 14 amino acids. V dropped 6 bases and J dropped 2 bases, with 16 bases sitting between them. The CDR3 DNA sequence: TGCAGCGTCCTCGCGGGGGCAGATCAAGAGACCCAGTACTTC. This encodes CSVLAGADQETQYF. Together with reference TRBV29-1 and TRBJ2-5, the CDR3 gives the full variable domain: SAVISQKPSRDICQRGTSLTIQCQVDSQVTMMFWYRQQPGQSLTLIATANQGSEATYESGFVIDKFPISRPNLTFSTLTVSNMSPEDSSIYLCSVLAGADQETQYFGPGTRLLVL.

This rearrangement joins TRBV30 to TRBJ2-7, with D maybe TRBD2 (6 bases). V lost 3 bases, J lost 6 bases, and 18 bases lay in between. The CDR3 is made up of 14 amino acids. Per germline, CDR1 GTSNPN and CDR2 SVGIG (reference sequence). The chain's CDR3 is CAWRGGGAGGEQYF. The CDR3 DNA reads TGTGCCTGGAGGGGAGGTGGAGCGGGCGGCGAGCAGTACTTC.

The chain has TRBV2 and TRBJ1-1; 9 bases agree with TRBD1. Germline CDR1 SNHLY, CDR2 FYNNEI. After removal of 10 bases from V and 7 bases from J, the junction contained 10 bases not matched to a gene. The CDR3 has 13 residues. The CDR3 spells CAMHRGQSIEAFF. The DNA of the CDR3 is TGTGCCATGCACAGGGGGCAAAGTATTGAAGCTTTCTTT.